This is a list of T cell receptor beta chains from one sample in a study of T cell changes during pregnancy in multiple sclerosis. Sequencing used immunoSEQ multiplex PCR; TCRdb keeps in-frame clones, though not all of them. The sample includes some 36,000 clones, about nine tenths of them seen just once. Sequences were derived from peripheral blood, sampled in the second trimester of pregnancy. These receptors all stem from a female donor in good health, enrolled as a control in a pregnancy study. Each CDR3 is given with its conserved first and last residue. D genes are given only for firm matches. Clone size is given for some rows only: seen once, a few or many times, or a class if the clone is expanded.

d_call	v_call	clone_size	j_call	cdr3_aa	cdr3_nt
.	TRBV5-8	.	TRBJ2-7	CASSPPGWGSSYEQYF	TGTGCCAGCAGCCCCCCAGGGTGGGGAAGCTCCTACGAGCAGTACTTC
.	TRBV27	.	TRBJ1-1	CASSDGQRNTEAFF	TGTGCCAGCAGCGATGGACAGAGGAACACTGAAGCTTTCTTT
.	TRBV5-5	.	TRBJ2-5	CASRRGQETQYF	TGTGCCAGCCGACGGGGGCAAGAGACCCAGTACTTC
TRBD1	TRBV19	.	TRBJ2-5	CASSIDAYGTGAETQYF	TGTGCCAGTAGTATAGATGCCTACGGGACAGGGGCCGAGACCCAGTACTTC
TRBD1	TRBV6-5	.	TRBJ1-5	CASRDRGQGQPQHF	TGTGCCAGCCGCGACAGGGGACAGGGACAGCCCCAGCATTTT
TRBD1	TRBV10-3	.	TRBJ1-5	CAISEPGGGHSNQPQHF	TGTGCCATCAGTGAGCCCGGAGGGGGCCATAGCAATCAGCCCCAGCATTTT
TRBD2	TRBV6-1	.	TRBJ2-1	CASSDTSGGSYNEQFF	TGTGCCAGCAGTGATACTAGCGGGGGCTCCTACAATGAGCAGTTCTTC
.	TRBV5-4	.	TRBJ1-1	CASSFGVRTEAFF	TGTGCCAGCAGCTTCGGGGTCCGAACTGAAGCTTTCTTT
TRBD1	TRBV28	.	TRBJ2-7	CASISGTGPYEQYF	TGTGCCAGCATCTCGGGGACAGGACCCTACGAGCAGTACTTC
TRBD1	TRBV5-4	.	TRBJ2-7	CASSPGTGGSGEQYF	TGTGCCAGCAGCCCCGGGACAGGGGGCTCGGGGGAGCAGTACTTC
TRBD1	TRBV30	.	TRBJ1-1	CAWSILQGATEAFF	TGTGCCTGGAGTATCCTACAGGGGGCCACTGAAGCTTTCTTT
TRBD1	TRBV5-1	.	TRBJ2-3	CASSMDRTTDTQYF	TGCGCCAGCAGCATGGACAGGACCACAGATACGCAGTATTTT
.	TRBV4-2	once	TRBJ2-3	CASSQGGLGADTQYF	TGTGCCAGCAGCCAAGGTGGCCTAGGAGCAGATACGCAGTATTTT
TRBD1	TRBV19	.	TRBJ2-7	CATLDRGRSYEQYF	TGTGCCACCTTGGACAGGGGCCGCTCCTACGAGCAGTACTTC
.	TRBV14	.	TRBJ1-6	CASSLWAAGPDSPLHF	TGTGCCAGCAGCCTCTGGGCAGCGGGCCCTGATTCACCCCTCCACTTT
.	TRBV7-9	.	TRBJ2-7	CASSFKPEGLYEQYF	TGTGCCAGCAGCTTTAAACCGGAGGGGCTCTACGAGCAGTACTTC
.	TRBV6-1	.	TRBJ1-1	CASSGGTIYRDTEAFF	TGTGCCAGCAGTGGTGGGACCATCTACAGGGACACTGAAGCTTTCTTT
.	TRBV7-9	once	TRBJ1-3	CASSHGQSGNTIYF	TGTGCCAGCAGCCACGGACAGAGCGGAAACACCATATATTTT
.	TRBV5-1	.	TRBJ2-5	CASSLVVNPREQYF	TGCGCCAGCAGCTTGGTTGTGAACCCACGGGAGCAGTACTTC
.	TRBV2	.	TRBJ2-7	CASSEIARSSYEQYF	TGTGCCAGCAGTGAAATAGCGAGGAGCTCCTACGAGCAGTACTTC
TRBD1	TRBV6-5	.	TRBJ1-5	CASRTGTGRNQPQHF	TGTGCCAGCAGAACCGGGACAGGGAGGAATCAGCCCCAGCATTTT
.	TRBV27	once	TRBJ2-3	CASTSSDTQYF	TGTGCCAGCACTAGCTCAGATACGCAGTATTTT
TRBD1	TRBV6-5	.	TRBJ1-6	CASSYRQGNSPLHF	TGTGCCAGCAGTTACCGACAGGGGAATTCACCCCTCCACTTT
TRBD1	TRBV19	.	TRBJ1-5	CASRTPGQGDVSNQPQHF	TGTGCCAGCCGGACTCCGGGACAGGGGGATGTGAGCAATCAGCCCCAGCATTTT
TRBD2	TRBV7-7	.	TRBJ2-7	CASSLSAGESYEQYF	TGTGCTAGCAGCTTATCTGCGGGAGAGAGCTACGAGCAGTACTTC
TRBD2	TRBV5-1	once	TRBJ2-7	CASSMESGRGSEQYF	TGCGCCAGCAGCATGGAAAGCGGGAGGGGCAGCGAGCAGTACTTC
TRBD1	TRBV4-1	.	TRBJ1-4	CASSQPTGGRNEKLFF	TGCGCCAGCAGCCAACCTACAGGGGGACGTAATGAAAAACTGTTTTTT
TRBD2	TRBV7-3	.	TRBJ2-3	CASSLLAGTDTQYF	TGTGCCAGCAGCTTATTAGCGGGGACGGATACGCAGTATTTT
TRBD2	TRBV9	.	TRBJ2-5	CASSSGLTSGGRVTQYF	TGTGCCAGCAGCTCGGGGCTGACTAGCGGGGGCCGCGTGACCCAGTACTTC
TRBD1	TRBV18	.	TRBJ1-3	CASSSDRLSGNTIYF	TGTGCCAGCTCCTCGGACAGGCTCTCTGGAAACACCATATATTTT
TRBD1	TRBV12-5	.	TRBJ2-7	CASAGDRGYEQYF	TGTGCTAGTGCAGGGGACAGGGGCTACGAGCAGTACTTC
TRBD2	TRBV9	.	TRBJ2-1	CASSPSGTSGSNEQFF	TGTGCCAGCAGCCCATCCGGGACTAGCGGGAGCAATGAGCAGTTCTTC
.	TRBV29-1	.	TRBJ2-4	CSVEENYKPKNIQYF	TGCAGCGTTGAAGAGAACTATAAACCCAAAAACATTCAGTACTTC
TRBD1	TRBV4-2	.	TRBJ2-7	CASSPGQGTYEQYF	TGTGCCAGCAGCCCCGGACAGGGAACCTACGAGCAGTACTTC
.	TRBV4-1	.	TRBJ1-4	CASSPDTWNDEKLFF	TGCGCCAGCAGCCCGGACACCTGGAATGATGAAAAACTGTTTTTT
.	TRBV5-6	.	TRBJ1-3	CASSGRALSGNTIYF	TGTGCCAGCAGCGGGCGCGCGCTCTCTGGAAACACCATATATTTT
.	TRBV25-1	.	TRBJ1-1	CASSESLGEYNVAFF	TGTGCCAGCAGTGAATCGCTTGGGGAGTATAATGTGGCTTTCTTT
.	TRBV6-1	.	TRBJ2-7	CASSDGQPSSYEQYF	TGTGCCAGCAGTGATGGACAGCCCAGCTCCTACGAGCAGTACTTC
TRBD1	TRBV7-2	.	TRBJ1-2	CASSRRQGAYGYTF	TGTGCCAGCAGCCGCAGACAGGGAGCCTATGGCTACACCTTC
TRBD2	TRBV6-5	once	TRBJ2-7	CASSYTGLAALYEQYF	TGTGCCAGCAGTTACACGGGACTAGCGGCGTTATACGAGCAGTACTTC
TRBD1	TRBV11-1	.	TRBJ2-2	CASSHRGVRSGELFF	TGTGCCAGCAGCCACAGGGGTGTAAGGTCCGGGGAGCTGTTTTTT
.	TRBV5-8	once	TRBJ2-5	CASSLWQEETQYF	TGTGCCAGCAGCTTGTGGCAGGAAGAGACCCAGTACTTC
.	TRBV29-1	.	TRBJ2-3	CSVADGAGTQYF	TGCAGCGTAGCCGACGGAGCCGGTACGCAGTATTTT
.	TRBV11-2	.	TRBJ2-3	CASSLDKRTDTQYF	TGTGCCAGCAGCTTGGACAAACGCACAGATACGCAGTATTTT
.	TRBV4-1	.	TRBJ2-1	CASSRTTSHNEQFF	TGCGCCAGCAGCCGAACGACTAGTCACAATGAGCAGTTCTTC
TRBD1	TRBV4-3	.	TRBJ2-2	CASSQASGGITGELFF	TGCGCCAGCAGCCAAGCTTCAGGGGGTATAACCGGGGAGCTGTTTTTT
TRBD1	TRBV7-3	.	TRBJ2-1	CASSLETGGYNEQFF	TGTGCCAGCAGCTTAGAAACAGGGGGGTACAATGAGCAGTTCTTC
TRBD2	TRBV10-1	.	TRBJ2-3	CASSRSTSGNTDTQYF	TGCGCCAGCAGTAGATCGACTAGCGGGAACACAGATACGCAGTATTTT
TRBD1	TRBV4-1	.	TRBJ1-1	CASSQDARGLNTEAFF	TGCGCCAGCAGCCAAGATGCGAGGGGGCTGAACACTGAAGCTTTCTTT
TRBD2	TRBV25-1	.	TRBJ2-2	CASSDVGAGGHRELFF	TGTGCCAGCAGTGATGTGGGGGCGGGGGGGCACCGGGAGCTGTTTTTT
.	TRBV7-6	.	TRBJ2-2	CASNNVVGRVNTGELFF	TGTGCCAGCAACAACGTCGTGGGCAGGGTAAACACCGGGGAGCTGTTTTTT
TRBD1	TRBV6-4	.	TRBJ2-2	CASSRTGGKGELFF	TGTGCCAGCAGTAGGACAGGGGGCAAAGGGGAGCTGTTTTTT